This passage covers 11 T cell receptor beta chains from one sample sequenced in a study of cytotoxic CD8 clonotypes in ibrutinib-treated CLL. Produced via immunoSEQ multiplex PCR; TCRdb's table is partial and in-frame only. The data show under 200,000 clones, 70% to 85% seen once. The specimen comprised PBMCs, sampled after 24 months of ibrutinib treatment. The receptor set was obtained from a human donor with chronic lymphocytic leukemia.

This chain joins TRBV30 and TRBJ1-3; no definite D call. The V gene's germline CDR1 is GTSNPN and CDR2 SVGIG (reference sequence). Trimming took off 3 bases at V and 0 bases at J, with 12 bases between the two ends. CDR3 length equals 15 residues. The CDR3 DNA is TGTGCCTGGAGCCCGACCGGGAGCTCTGGAAACACCATATATTTT. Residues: CAWSPTGSSGNTIYF.

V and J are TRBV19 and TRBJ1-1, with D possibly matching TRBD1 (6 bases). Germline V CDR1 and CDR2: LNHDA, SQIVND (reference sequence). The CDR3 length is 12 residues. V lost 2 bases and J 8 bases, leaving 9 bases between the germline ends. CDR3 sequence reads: CASSIMTGEAFF. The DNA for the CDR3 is TGTGCCAGTAGTATAATGACAGGAGAAGCTTTCTTT.

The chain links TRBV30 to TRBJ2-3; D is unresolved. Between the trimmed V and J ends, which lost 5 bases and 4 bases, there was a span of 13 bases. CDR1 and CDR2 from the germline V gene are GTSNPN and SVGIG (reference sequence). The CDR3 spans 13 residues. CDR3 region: CAWARSPPDTQYF. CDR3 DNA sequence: TGTGCCTGGGCTCGCTCGCCCCCAGATACGCAGTATTTT.

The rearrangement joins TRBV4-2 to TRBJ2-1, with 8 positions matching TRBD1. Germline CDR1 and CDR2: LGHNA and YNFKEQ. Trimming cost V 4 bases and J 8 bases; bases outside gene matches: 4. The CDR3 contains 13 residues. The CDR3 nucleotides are TGTGCCAGCAGCCGAGACAGGGGAGATGAGCAGTTCTTC. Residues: CASSRDRGDEQFF.

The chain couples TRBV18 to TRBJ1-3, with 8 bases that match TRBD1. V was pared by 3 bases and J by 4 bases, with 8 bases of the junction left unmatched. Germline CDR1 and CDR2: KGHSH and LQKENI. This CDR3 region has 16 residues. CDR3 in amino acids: CASSPPDRVFGNTIYF. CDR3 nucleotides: TGTGCCAGCTCACCCCCGGACAGGGTTTTCGGAAACACCATATATTTT.

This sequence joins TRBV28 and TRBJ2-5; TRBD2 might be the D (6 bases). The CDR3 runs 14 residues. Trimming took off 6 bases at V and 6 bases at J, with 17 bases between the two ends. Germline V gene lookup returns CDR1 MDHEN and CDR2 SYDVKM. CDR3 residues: CASSSSRGVKTQYF. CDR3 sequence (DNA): TGTGCCAGCAGCTCCTCCCGCGGGGTGAAGACCCAGTACTTC. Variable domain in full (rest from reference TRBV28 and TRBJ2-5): DVKVTQSSRYLVKRTGEKVFLECVQDMDHENMFWYRQDPGLGLRLIYFSYDVKMKEKGDIPEGYSVSREKKERFSLILESASTNQTSMYLCASSSSRGVKTQYFGPGTRLLVL.

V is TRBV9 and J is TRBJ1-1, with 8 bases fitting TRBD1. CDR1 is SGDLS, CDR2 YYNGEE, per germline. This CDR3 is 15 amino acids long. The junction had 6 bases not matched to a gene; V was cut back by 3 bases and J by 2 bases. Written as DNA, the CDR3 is TGTGCCAGCAGCGCAGGGGGCAGCGGCAACACTGAAGCTTTCTTT. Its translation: CASSAGGSGNTEAFF. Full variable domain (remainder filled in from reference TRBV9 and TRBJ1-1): DSGVTQTPKHLITATGQRVTLRCSPRSGDLSVYWYQQSLDQGLQFLIQYYNGEERAKGNILERFSAQQFPDLHSELNLSSLELGDSALYFCASSAGGSGNTEAFFGQGTRLTVV.

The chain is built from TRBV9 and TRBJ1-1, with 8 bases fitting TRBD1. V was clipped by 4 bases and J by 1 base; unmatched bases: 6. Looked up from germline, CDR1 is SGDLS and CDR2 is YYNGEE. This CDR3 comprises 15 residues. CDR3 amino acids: CASSPRDRQNTEAFF. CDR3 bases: TGTGCCAGCAGCCCACGGGACAGGCAGAACACTGAAGCTTTCTTT.

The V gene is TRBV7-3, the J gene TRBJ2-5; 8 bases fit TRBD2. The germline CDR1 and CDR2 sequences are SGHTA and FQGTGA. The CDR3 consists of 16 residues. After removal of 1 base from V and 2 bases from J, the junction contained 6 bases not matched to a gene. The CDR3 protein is CASSLMPAGAQETQYF. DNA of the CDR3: TGTGCCAGCAGCTTAATGCCAGCGGGAGCTCAAGAGACCCAGTACTTC.

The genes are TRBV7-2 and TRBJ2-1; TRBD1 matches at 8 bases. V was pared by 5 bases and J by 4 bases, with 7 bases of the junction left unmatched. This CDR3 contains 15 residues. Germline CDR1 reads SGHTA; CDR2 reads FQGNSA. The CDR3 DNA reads TGTGCCAGCAGCCATAGGGGACAGGCTTACAATGAGCAGTTCTTC. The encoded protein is CASSHRGQAYNEQFF.

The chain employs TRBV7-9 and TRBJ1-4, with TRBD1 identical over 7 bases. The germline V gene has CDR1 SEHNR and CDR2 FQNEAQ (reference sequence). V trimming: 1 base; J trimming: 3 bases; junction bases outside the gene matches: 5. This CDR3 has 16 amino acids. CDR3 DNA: TGTGCCAGCAGCTTAGGATCGGGACAGCCTAATGAAAAACTGTTTTTT. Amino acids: CASSLGSGQPNEKLFF.